Sequencing of this T cell receptor (beta chain) was carried out in a study of blood T cell repertoires in COVID-19. Overall study context: COVID-19 samples from acute and convalescent phases originated in the United States, Italy and Spain. PBMCs, B-cell-depleted T cells, or T cells provided the cDNA or gDNA that made up the material.

CDR3 length: 16 residues. Trimming took off 5 bases at V and 1 base at J, with 16 bases between the two ends. The germline gives CDR1 PRHDT, CDR2 FYEKMQ (reference sequence). Original methodology: Estimation of nucleated cell counts was performed using reference gene primer amplification. Clones were read by immunoSEQ multiplex PCR, and TCRdb kept only the in-frame ones, dropping some. The V and J calls and the clone size are those of that table, but D and trimming were determined from the DNA. Of about 290,000 clones listed, around 85% were seen once; the top ten hold 4.1%. This sequence was found in a woman between 45 and 65 years old with active or convalescent COVID-19. Source material: peripheral blood. The genes are TRBV13 and TRBJ2-3; a weak D match, TRBD1 (5 bases). The DNA of the CDR3 is TGTGCCAGCAGCCGCGGACACTTAAGCCGCACAGATACGCAGTATTTT. The encoded protein is CASSRGHLSRTDTQYF.